This TCR beta chain was documented in a study of blood T cell repertoires in COVID-19. Sequenced by immunoSEQ multiplex PCR; TCRdb stores in-frame clones only, minus some. The data show a few hundred thousand clones, about 86% seen once. Germline CDR1 is SGDLS and CDR2 is YYNGEE. This CDR3 region has 17 residues. Trimming removed 4 bases from V and 4 bases from J, with 21 bases in between. The gene calls are TRBV9 and TRBJ2-1; D perhaps matches TRBD2 (6 bases). The source of this sequence is a man older than 75 with acute or convalescent COVID-19. Sequenced material: peripheral blood. Here the CDR3 reads CASSTEVGTAGYNEQFF. The CDR3 DNA is TGTGCCAGCAGCACAGAGGTAGGTACGGCGGGGTACAATGAGCAGTTCTTC.